A selection of T cell receptor beta chains follows, all from one sample in a study of cytomegalovirus exposure and HLA in healthy donors. This table comes from immunoSEQ multiplex PCR, and its TCRdb copy is limited to in-frame clones, with some not included. The sample includes some 130,000 clones, about 61% of them seen just once. Sequencing input: PBMCs. These receptors all stem from a middle-aged woman in good health and CMV-seronegative. Each CDR3 is given with its conserved first and last residue. D genes are given only for firm matches. Some rows mark clone size as missing; the rest say once, few, many or name a class of expanded clone.

d_call clone_size j_call v_call cdr3_nt cdr3_aa
. . TRBJ2-5 TRBV5-1 TGCGCCAGCAGCTCGGGGGTTACAGAGACCCAGTACTTC CASSSGVTETQYF
. . TRBJ2-7 TRBV30 TGTGCCTGGAGTCAGGGGTGGAACGAGCAGTACTTC CAWSQGWNEQYF
. . TRBJ1-2 TRBV2 TGTGCCAGCAGCCCTACAGGGAGCTACACCTTC CASSPTGSYTF
. . TRBJ1-1 TRBV5-8 TGTGCCAGCAGCGCAAGGGGGATGAACACTGAAGCTTTCTTT CASSARGMNTEAFF
. few TRBJ1-5 TRBV15 TGTGCCACCAGCAGAGATCGGGCGGGGGGCATTCAGCCCCAGCATTTT CATSRDRAGGIQPQHF
. few TRBJ1-1 TRBV2 TGTGCCAGCAGTGAAGCGCAGGGTCTCCCGAACACTGAAGCTTTCTTT CASSEAQGLPNTEAFF
. once TRBJ2-6 TRBV29-1 TGCAGCGTAGATGAACAGGTCGCTGGGGCCAACGTCCTGACTTTC CSVDEQVAGANVLTF
TRBD1 . TRBJ1-1 TRBV19 TGTGCCAGTAGTACCTCGACAGGGGCGAACACTGAAGCTTTCTTT CASSTSTGANTEAFF
. . TRBJ1-1 TRBV7-2 TGTGCCAGCAGCTCGAGATCTGGGGCGACTGAAGCTTTCTTT CASSSRSGATEAFF
TRBD1 . TRBJ2-5 TRBV5-4 TGTGCCAGCAGCCTTCAGGGGGCGCAGGAGACCCAGTACTTC CASSLQGAQETQYF
. . TRBJ1-5 TRBV6-5 TGTGCCAGCAGTTCCCTCGGGGGTTTTAGCAATCAGCCCCAGCATTTT CASSSLGGFSNQPQHF
TRBD2 . TRBJ2-1 TRBV11-2 TGTGCCAGCACCTCCGGGCTAGCGGGGGGAAAGCAGTTCTTC CASTSGLAGGKQFF
. few TRBJ2-7 TRBV29-1 TGCAGCGTTTCCCCCAGCTCCTACGAGCAGTACTTC CSVSPSSYEQYF
TRBD1 . TRBJ1-1 TRBV10-3 TGTGCCATCAGAGAAACCGGGACAGTAAACACTGAAGCTTTCTTT CAIRETGTVNTEAFF
. few TRBJ2-7 TRBV6-5 TGTGCCAGCAGCCCGGATGTGCAGGGCGCGTACGAGCAGTACTTC CASSPDVQGAYEQYF
. . TRBJ1-1 TRBV23-1 TGCGCCAGCAGTCAATTGGACTGCTGGAACACTGAAGCTTTCTTT CASSQLDCWNTEAFF
TRBD1 . TRBJ1-6 TRBV29-1 TGCAGCGCCCAGGGGGAGGCGGGCTCACCCCTCCACTTT CSAQGEAGSPLHF
. . TRBJ2-5 TRBV5-1 TGCGCCAGCAGCTCAGGGGTTGGGGAGACCCAGTACTTC CASSSGVGETQYF
TRBD2 . TRBJ2-5 TRBV5-1 TGCGCCAGCAGCTTGATGGGGGGGTCCACCGTGACCCAGTACTTC CASSLMGGSTVTQYF
. few TRBJ2-7 TRBV4-1 TGCGCCAGCAGCCTCCTTGGTGGCAACCCAAACTACGAGCAGTACTTC CASSLLGGNPNYEQYF
TRBD1 . TRBJ1-2 TRBV30 TGTGCCTGGAGTGTACATGGGACAGGGGGTACCTATGGCTACACCTTC CAWSVHGTGGTYGYTF
. . TRBJ2-7 TRBV28 TGTGCCAGCAGTTCCTCCCTTACATACGAGCAGTACTTC CASSSSLTYEQYF
. . TRBJ1-1 TRBV19 TGTGCCAGTAGTATTCCGGATCTCGGGGGTTGGACTGAAGCTTTCTTT CASSIPDLGGWTEAFF
TRBD1 . TRBJ2-3 TRBV10-3 TGTGCCATCAGTGGGGACAGGGGACGCACAGATACGCAGTATTTT CAISGDRGRTDTQYF
. . TRBJ2-3 TRBV29-1 TGCAGCGTTGAAGACAGCGATTCCCCTCGGGATACGCAGTATTTT CSVEDSDSPRDTQYF
TRBD2 . TRBJ2-2 TRBV5-1 TGCGCCAGCAGCTTGTGGCGGGGGGCCGGCAGTCCAACGAACACCGGGGAGCTGTTTTTT CASSLWRGAGSPTNTGELFF
TRBD2 . TRBJ2-7 TRBV13 TGTGCCAGCAGCATCGAGCGGGGGGCTAGCTACGAGCAGTACTTC CASSIERGASYEQYF
TRBD1 . TRBJ1-5 TRBV5-1 TGCGCCAGCAGCTTGACAGGGGGCGGGAATCAGCCCCAGCATTTT CASSLTGGGNQPQHF
. few TRBJ1-4 TRBV4-2 TGTGCCAGCAGCCAAGAGTTGGGGGCAAATGAAAAACTGTTTTTT CASSQELGANEKLFF
TRBD1 . TRBJ2-7 TRBV27 TGTGCCAGCAGTTTTTTGCCGGGACAGGGCTACGAGCAGTACTTC CASSFLPGQGYEQYF
. few TRBJ2-2 TRBV7-9 TGTGCCAGCAGCGTCGCGCGGAACACCGGGGAGCTGTTTTTT CASSVARNTGELFF
. . TRBJ1-4 TRBV7-2 TGTGCCAGCAGCCGCTCTTGGGGGCAGGGTACTAATGAAAAACTGTTTTTT CASSRSWGQGTNEKLFF
TRBD1 . TRBJ2-7 TRBV15 TGTGCCACCAGCAGAGATGGGGCCGGACAGGGTTACGAGCAGTACTTC CATSRDGAGQGYEQYF
. . TRBJ1-1 TRBV7-3 TGTGCCAGCAGCGAAAGGGGTTCTGAAGCTTTCTTT CASSERGSEAFF
. . TRBJ2-2 TRBV7-3 TGTGCCAGCAGCTTACAGGGCAGGATGAACACCGGGGAGCTGTTTTTT CASSLQGRMNTGELFF
TRBD2 . TRBJ2-3 TRBV30 TGTGCCTGGAGCGGCGGGGGGTTCACAGATACGCAGTATTTT CAWSGGGFTDTQYF
. few TRBJ1-5 TRBV15 TGTGCCACCAGTACCCGGGACATCTGGTCGGCCCAGCATTTT CATSTRDIWSAQHF
TRBD1 . TRBJ1-2 TRBV7-2 TGTGCCAGCAGCGCGACAGGGGGCAGTGTGTACGGCTACACCTTC CASSATGGSVYGYTF
TRBD1 . TRBJ1-1 TRBV5-1 TGCGCCAGCAGCTTGACGGGACAGGGGATTGGCACTGAAGCTTTCTTT CASSLTGQGIGTEAFF
TRBD2 . TRBJ2-7 TRBV7-2 TGTGCCAGCAGCTCCCCCGGGAGGGGGGTTTACGAGCAGTACTTC CASSSPGRGVYEQYF
. . TRBJ1-1 TRBV30 TGTGCCTGGAGGCCCTCCTCCCGACAGTTGAACACTGAAGCTTTCTTT CAWRPSSRQLNTEAFF
. . TRBJ2-1 TRBV7-8 TGTGCCAGCAGCCTAGCGGGCAGGGGGAATGAGCAGTTCTTC CASSLAGRGNEQFF
TRBD1 . TRBJ1-1 TRBV6-5 TGTGCCAGCAGTTCGCCCGGACAGGGGGGTTACGCTTTCTTT CASSSPGQGGYAFF
. . TRBJ1-2 TRBV5-1 TGCGCCAGCAGCTTGGATGAAGGGGCTTATGGCTACACCTTC CASSLDEGAYGYTF
. . TRBJ2-2 TRBV27 TGTGCCAGCAGTTTGAGGGGGACCGGGACAACGAACACCGGGGAGCTGTTTTTT CASSLRGTGTTNTGELFF
TRBD2 once TRBJ2-1 TRBV5-1 TGCGCCAGCAAGGTAACAGCGGGGGGAGGTGAGCAGTTCTTC CASKVTAGGGEQFF
. . TRBJ1-1 TRBV5-4 TGTGCCAGCAGCTTTGCCGCGAGGGACACTGAAGCTTTCTTT CASSFAARDTEAFF
TRBD2 . TRBJ2-7 TRBV11-1 TGTGCCAGCAGCTTACTAGCGGGGGGCTACGAGCAGTACTTC CASSLLAGGYEQYF
. few TRBJ1-1 TRBV29-1 TGCAGCGTTGCGGGACAGAACACTGAAGCTTTCTTT CSVAGQNTEAFF
TRBD2 . TRBJ2-3 TRBV4-2 TGTGCCAGCAGCCTTACTAGCGGGGGGTCCCAAGATACGCAGTATTTT CASSLTSGGSQDTQYF
. . TRBJ2-5 TRBV29-1 TGCAGCGTTGAATATGTGACCCAGTACTTC CSVEYVTQYF
. . TRBJ1-5 TRBV27 TGTGCCAGCAGACCCGTTTCGCTAGGACAGCTTAATCAGCCCCAGCATTTT CASRPVSLGQLNQPQHF
TRBD2 few TRBJ2-1 TRBV29-1 TGCAGCGTTGAAATCTGGCCTAGCGGGCGGATACAGCAGTTCTTC CSVEIWPSGRIQQFF
TRBD2 . TRBJ2-5 TRBV6-1 TGTGCCAGCTCGGGAGGGGGGGGCCAAGAGACCCAGTACTTC CASSGGGGQETQYF